The clone carrying this T cell receptor (beta chain) was seen a single time. Its antigen is as yet unknown. The data are from a study of graft-versus-host responses after intestinal transplantation. Method: immunoSEQ multiplex PCR; TCRdb's copy keeps in-frame clones and lacks some. The data contain approximately 70,000 clones, under 90% of them singletons. Per germline, CDR1 MNHEY and CDR2 SVGAGI. This CDR3 region has 13 residues. V was cut by 2 bases and J by 1 base, with 5 bases left in between. The V gene is TRBV6-5, the J gene TRBJ1-1; D not resolved. This receptor was identified in a human donor who was the organ donor for an intestinal transplant. Sequenced material: unstimulated CD4+ T cells sorted from spleen or lymph node cells, taken before transplant. CDR3 protein: CASSYSRNTEAFF. The CDR3 DNA reads as TGTGCCAGCAGTTACAGCCGGAACACTGAAGCTTTCTTT.